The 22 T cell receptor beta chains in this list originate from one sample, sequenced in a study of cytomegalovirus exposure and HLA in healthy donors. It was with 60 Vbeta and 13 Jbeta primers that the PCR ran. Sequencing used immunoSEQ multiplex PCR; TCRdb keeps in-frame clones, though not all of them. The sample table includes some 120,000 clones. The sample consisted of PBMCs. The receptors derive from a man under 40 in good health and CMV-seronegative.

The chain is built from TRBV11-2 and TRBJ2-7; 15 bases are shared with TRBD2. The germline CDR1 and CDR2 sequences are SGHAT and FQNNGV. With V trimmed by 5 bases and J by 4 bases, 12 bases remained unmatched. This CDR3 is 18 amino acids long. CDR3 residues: CASSRPRTSGREGYEQYF. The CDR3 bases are TGTGCCAGCAGCCGACCCCGGACTAGCGGGAGGGAAGGATACGAGCAGTACTTC.

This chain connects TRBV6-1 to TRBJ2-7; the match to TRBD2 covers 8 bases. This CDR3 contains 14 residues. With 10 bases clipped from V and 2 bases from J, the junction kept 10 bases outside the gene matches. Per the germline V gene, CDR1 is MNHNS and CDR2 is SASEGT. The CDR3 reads CATQRLANAYEQYF. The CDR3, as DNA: TGTGCCACCCAGCGACTAGCGAATGCCTACGAGCAGTACTTC.

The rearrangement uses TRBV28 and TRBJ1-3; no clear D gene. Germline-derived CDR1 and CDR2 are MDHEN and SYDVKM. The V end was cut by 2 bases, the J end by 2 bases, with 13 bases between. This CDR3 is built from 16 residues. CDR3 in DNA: TGTGCCAGCAGTTTAATCGGGAGACTAACTGGAAACACCATATATTTT. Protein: CASSLIGRLTGNTIYF.

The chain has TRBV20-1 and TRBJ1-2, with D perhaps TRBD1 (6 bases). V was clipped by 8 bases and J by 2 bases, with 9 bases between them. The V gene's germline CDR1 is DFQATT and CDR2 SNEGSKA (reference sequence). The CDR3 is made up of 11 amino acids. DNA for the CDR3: TGCAGTATAACAGGGAACTATGGCTACACCTTC. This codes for CSITGNYGYTF.

CDR3 residues: CASSGPGTDTQYF. DNA of the CDR3: TGTGCCAGCAGTGGGCCAGGCACAGATACGCAGTATTTT. The J gene is TRBJ2-3, the V gene TRBV25-1; no clear D gene. Germline CDR1 reads MGHDK; CDR2 reads SYGVNS. Trimming took off 4 bases at V and 1 base at J, with 6 bases between the two ends. The CDR3 spans 13 residues.

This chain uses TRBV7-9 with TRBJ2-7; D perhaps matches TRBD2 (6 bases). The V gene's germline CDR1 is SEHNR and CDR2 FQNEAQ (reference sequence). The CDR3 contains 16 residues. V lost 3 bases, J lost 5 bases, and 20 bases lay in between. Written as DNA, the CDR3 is TGTGCCAGCAGCTTCGATGAGACTAGAATAGGCCACGAGCAGTACTTC. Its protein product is CASSFDETRIGHEQYF.

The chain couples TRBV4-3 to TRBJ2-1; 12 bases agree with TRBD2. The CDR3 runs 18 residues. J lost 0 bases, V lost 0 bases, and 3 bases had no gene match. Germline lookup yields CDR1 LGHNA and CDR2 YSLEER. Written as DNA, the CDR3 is TGCGCCAGCAGCCAAGACCCTAGCGGGAGGGGCTCCTACAATGAGCAGTTCTTC. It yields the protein CASSQDPSGRGSYNEQFF.

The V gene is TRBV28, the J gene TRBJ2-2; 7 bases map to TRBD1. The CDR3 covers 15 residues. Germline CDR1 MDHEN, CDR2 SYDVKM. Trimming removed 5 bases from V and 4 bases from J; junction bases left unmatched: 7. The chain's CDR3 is CASSMTGTITGELFF. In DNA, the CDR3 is TGTGCCAGCAGTATGACAGGGACAATCACCGGGGAGCTGTTTTTT.

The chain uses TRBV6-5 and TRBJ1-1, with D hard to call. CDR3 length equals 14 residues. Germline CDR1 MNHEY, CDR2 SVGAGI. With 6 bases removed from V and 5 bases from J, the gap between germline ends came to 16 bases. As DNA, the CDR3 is TGTGCCAGCAGCAACCTTCCCCAGTTGACTGAAGCTTTCTTT. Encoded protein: CASSNLPQLTEAFF.

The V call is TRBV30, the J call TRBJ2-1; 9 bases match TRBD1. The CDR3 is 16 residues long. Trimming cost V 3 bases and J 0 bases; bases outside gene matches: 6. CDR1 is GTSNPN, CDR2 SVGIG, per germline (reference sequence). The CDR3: CAWRGSTGGSYNEQFF. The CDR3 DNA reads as TGTGCCTGGAGGGGCTCGACAGGGGGCTCCTACAATGAGCAGTTCTTC.

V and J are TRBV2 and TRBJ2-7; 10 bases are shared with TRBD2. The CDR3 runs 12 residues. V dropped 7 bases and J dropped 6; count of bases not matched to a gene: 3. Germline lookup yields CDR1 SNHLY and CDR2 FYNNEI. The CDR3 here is CASKLAGSEQYF. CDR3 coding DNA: TGTGCCAGCAAACTAGCGGGATCCGAGCAGTACTTC.

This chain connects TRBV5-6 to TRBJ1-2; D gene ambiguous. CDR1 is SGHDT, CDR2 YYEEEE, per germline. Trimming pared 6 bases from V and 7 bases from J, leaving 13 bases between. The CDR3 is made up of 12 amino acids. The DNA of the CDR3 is TGTGCCAGCACCCTAGGAAACGGTGGCTACACCTTC. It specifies CASTLGNGGYTF.

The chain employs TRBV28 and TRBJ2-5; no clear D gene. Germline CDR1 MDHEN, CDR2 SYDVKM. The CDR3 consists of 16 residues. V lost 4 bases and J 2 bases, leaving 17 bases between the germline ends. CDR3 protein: CASSSTTAARQETQYF. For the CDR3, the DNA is TGTGCCAGCAGTTCGACGACGGCAGCGCGGCAAGAGACCCAGTACTTC.

The CDR3 region has the DNA TGTGCCAGCAGCCGCCCGCCCGAGCTCGACGAGCAGTACTTC. It encodes CASSRPPELDEQYF. The rearrangement uses TRBV7-2 and TRBJ2-7; unclear D gene. Germline CDR1 reads SGHTA; CDR2 reads FQGNSA. Trimming left V 5 bases short and J 5 bases short, with 16 bases between. CDR3 length equals 14 residues. Full variable domain (missing parts from reference TRBV7-2 and TRBJ2-7): GAGVSQSPSNKVTEKGKDVELRCDPISGHTALYWYRQSLGQGLEFLIYFQGNSAPDKSGLPSDRFSAERTGGSVSTLTIQRTQQEDSAVYLCASSRPPELDEQYFGPGTRLTVT.

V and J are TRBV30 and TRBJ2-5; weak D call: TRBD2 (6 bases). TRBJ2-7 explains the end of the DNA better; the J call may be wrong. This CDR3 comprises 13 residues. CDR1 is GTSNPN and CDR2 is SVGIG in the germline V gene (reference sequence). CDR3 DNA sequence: TGTGCCTGGACACGGGGACTTGACTACGAGCAGTACTTC. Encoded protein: CAWTRGLDYEQYF.

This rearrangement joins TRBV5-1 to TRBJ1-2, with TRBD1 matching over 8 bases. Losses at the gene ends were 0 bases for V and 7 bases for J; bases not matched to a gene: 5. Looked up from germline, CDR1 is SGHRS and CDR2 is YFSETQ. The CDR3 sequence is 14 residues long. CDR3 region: CASSLGQGAPGYTF. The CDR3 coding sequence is TGCGCCAGCAGCTTGGGGCAGGGGGCCCCTGGCTACACCTTC.

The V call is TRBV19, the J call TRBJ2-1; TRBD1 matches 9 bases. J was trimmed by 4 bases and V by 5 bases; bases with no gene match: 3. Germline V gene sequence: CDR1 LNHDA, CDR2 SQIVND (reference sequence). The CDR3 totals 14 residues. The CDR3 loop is CASSWTGEYNEQFF. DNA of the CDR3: TGTGCCAGTAGTTGGACAGGGGAATACAATGAGCAGTTCTTC.

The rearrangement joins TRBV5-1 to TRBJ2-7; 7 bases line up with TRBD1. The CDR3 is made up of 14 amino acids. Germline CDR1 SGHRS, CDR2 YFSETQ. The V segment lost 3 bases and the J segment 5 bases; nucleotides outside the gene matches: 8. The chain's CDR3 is CASSYRGLGDEQYF. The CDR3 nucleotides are TGCGCCAGCAGCTATAGGGGGCTTGGGGACGAGCAGTACTTC.

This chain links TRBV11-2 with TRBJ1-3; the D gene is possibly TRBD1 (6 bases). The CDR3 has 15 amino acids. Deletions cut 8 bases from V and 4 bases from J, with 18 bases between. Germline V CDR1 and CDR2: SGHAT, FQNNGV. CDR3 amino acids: CASRFNRVSGNTIYF. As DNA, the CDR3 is TGTGCCAGCCGTTTCAACAGGGTTTCGGGAAACACCATATATTTT. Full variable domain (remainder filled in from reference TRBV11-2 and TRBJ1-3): EAGVAQSPRYKIIEKRQSVAFWCNPISGHATLYWYQQILGQGPKLLIQFQNNGVVDDSQLPKDRFSAERLKGVDSTLKIQPAKLEDSAVYLCASRFNRVSGNTIYFGEGSWLTVV.

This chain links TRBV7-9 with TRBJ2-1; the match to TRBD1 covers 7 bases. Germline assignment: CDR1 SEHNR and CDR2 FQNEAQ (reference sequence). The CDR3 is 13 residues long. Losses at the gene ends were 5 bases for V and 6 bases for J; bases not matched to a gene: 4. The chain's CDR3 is CASSRRQGNEQFF. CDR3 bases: TGTGCCAGCAGCCGCCGACAGGGCAATGAGCAGTTCTTC.

CDR3 sequence reads: CAWSVGGRGRNEQFF. The CDR3 DNA sequence: TGTGCCTGGAGTGTAGGTGGCAGGGGGCGAAATGAGCAGTTCTTC. The chain has TRBV30 and TRBJ2-1, with TRBD1 matching over 8 bases. Trimming took 0 bases from V and 7 from J; bases not matched to a gene: 8. The CDR3 has 15 residues. Germline V gives CDR1 GTSNPN, CDR2 SVGIG (reference sequence).

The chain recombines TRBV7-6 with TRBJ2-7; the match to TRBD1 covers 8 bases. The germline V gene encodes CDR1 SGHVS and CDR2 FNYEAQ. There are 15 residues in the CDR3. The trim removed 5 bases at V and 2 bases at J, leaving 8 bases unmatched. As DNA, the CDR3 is TGTGCCAGCAGCCCGGGACAGGAGACACCCTACGAGCAGTACTTC. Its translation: CASSPGQETPYEQYF.